This record concerns one T cell receptor (beta chain) sequence. Its target is not known. This CDR3 comprises 17 residues. Germline-derived CDR1 and CDR2 are SEHNR and FQNEAQ (reference sequence). With 5 bases clipped from V and 1 base from J, the junction kept 13 bases outside the gene matches. Use of 60 Vbeta and 13 Jbeta primers characterized the PCR. Sequenced by immunoSEQ multiplex PCR; TCRdb stores in-frame clones only, minus some. Among some 160,000 clones, about 80% were seen once, and the ten largest hold around 2.4%. This record comes from a study of cytomegalovirus exposure and HLA in healthy donors. Regarding the study as a whole: Using the classifier, cytomegalovirus status was reportedly diagnosed with high specificity and sensitivity.

The sequenced sample was PBMCs. This rearrangement joins TRBV7-9 to TRBJ2-5, with TRBD1 identical over 7 bases. The sequence came from a man in his 60s in good health and CMV-seronegative. The CDR3: CASSMRPRDSSQETQYF. CDR3 sequence (DNA): TGTGCCAGCAGCATGAGACCCCGGGACAGCAGCCAAGAGACCCAGTACTTC.